Following are 7 T cell receptor beta chains from one sample sequenced in a study of tumor and adjacent non-tumor tissue in lung cancer. No cell sorting was done before RNA was extracted from the tissue. The library came from three nested PCR rounds adapted from ARM-PCR protocols. In TCRdb, the multiplex PCR reads were re-called with MiXCR into one record per CDR3 protein. The sample shows around 66,000 distinct CDR3 sequences, approximately 73% of them seen only once. The sample comprised lung tumor tissue. These receptor sequences come from a man aged 60 to 75 with non-small cell lung cancer.

With regard to this clonotype: One end of the junction varies from germline; a read error may be responsible. This chain links TRBV6-5 with TRBJ2-5, with 9 nucleotides matching TRBD1. CDR3 length: 15 residues. Germline V gene sequence: CDR1 MNHEY, CDR2 SVGAGI. CDR3 loop: CASSYTGGEGETQYF. The CDR3 nucleotides read TGTGCCAGCAGTTATACAGGGGGCGAGGGGGAGACCCAATACTTC.

This clonotype appeared a few times. The chain links TRBV9 to TRBJ2-5; D is unclear. This CDR3 is built from 13 residues. V gave up 5 bases and J gave up 1 base, with 9 bases separating them. CDR1 is SGDLS and CDR2 is YYNGEE in the germline V gene. In DNA form, the CDR3 reads TGTGCCAGCAGTGGCCACAGCCAAGAGACCCAGTACTTC. It is translated as CASSGHSQETQYF.

The CDR3 bases are TGTGCCAGCAGTTTAATTTCGGACTTTAGCAATCAGCCCCAGCATTTT. Translating it yields CASSLISDFSNQPQHF. This rearrangement joins TRBV28 to TRBJ1-5; D gene uncertain. Germline loops: CDR1 MDHEN, CDR2 SYDVKM. The V and J ends lost 2 bases and 0 bases respectively, with 11 bases between them. There are 16 residues in the CDR3. Supplemented by reference TRBV28 and TRBJ1-5, the full variable domain reads DVKVTQSSRYLVKRTGEKVFLECVQDMDHENMFWYRQDPGLGLRLIYFSYDVKMKEKGDIPEGYSVSREKKERFSLILESASTNQTSMYLCASSLISDFSNQPQHFGDGTRLSIL.

Remarks on this clonotype: This sequence may be a read error, since a much larger clone differs from it by one base. J is TRBJ2-1 and V is TRBV13; D gene uncertain. CDR1 and CDR2 (germline): PRHDT, FYEKMQ (reference sequence). Trimming left V 10 bases short and J 6 bases short, with 13 bases between. The CDR3 runs to 12 residues. DNA of the CDR3: TGTGCCAACAGTCCCACCCCCAATGAGCAGTTCTTC. Translating gives CANSPTPNEQFF.

This chain joins TRBV28 and TRBJ2-5; D is perhaps TRBD1 or TRBD2 (6 bases each). Germline CDR1 and CDR2: MDHEN and SYDVKM. Trimming pared 8 bases from V and 5 bases from J, leaving 21 bases between. The CDR3 runs to 15 residues. CDR3 sequence (DNA): TGTGCCAGCTCAATTGGGGGGCGCATTCGGGAGACCCAGTACTTC. This gives the protein CASSIGGRIRETQYF.

Details on this clonotype: The junction departs from germline at one end; a sequencing error may be responsible. The rearrangement uses TRBV29-1 and TRBJ2-5, with a possible D match to TRBD1 (5 bases). Germline assignment: CDR1 SQVTM and CDR2 ANQGSEA. The CDR3 covers 15 residues. The CDR3 DNA follows: TGCAGCGTTGATGGACATCTGGTGAGCCAAGAGGCCCAGTACTTC. This codes for CSVDGHLVSQEAQYF. Supplemented by reference TRBV29-1 and TRBJ2-5, the full variable domain reads SAVISQKPSRDICQRGTSLTIQCQVDSQVTMMFWYRQQPGQSLTLIATANQGSEATYESGFVIDKFPISRPNLTFSTLTVSNMSPEDSSIYLCSVDGHLVSQEAQYFGPGTRLLVL.

Comments on this clonotype: Given a much more abundant clone one base away, this may be a read error. The genes are TRBV11-2 and TRBJ1-1; TRBD1 is a possible D gene (5 bases). CDR1 is SGHAT and CDR2 is FQNNGV in the germline V gene. This CDR3 contains 13 residues. V lost 8 bases and J lost 5, with 15 bases in between. The CDR3 DNA reads as TGTGCCAGCGGCCCCAAGGGGAGGACTGAAGCTTTCTTT. This codes for CASGPKGRTEAFF.